This TCR beta chain was sequenced for a study of Graves' ophthalmopathy and Graves' hyperthyroidism. A remark on this clonotype: Its antigen is unknown.

Overall study findings and caveats: Detected in blood as well were most expanded thyroid clonotypes with frequency above 0.001.

Amplification from RNA transcripts yielded the TCR beta CDR3 regions. The library came from an HTBI-primed first-round RT-PCR and a second-round multiplex PCR. TCRdb re-called the multiplex PCR reads through MiXCR, storing one row per CDR3 protein. The sample has about 230,000 distinct CDR3 sequences, about 47% seen once; the top ten hold around 47%. The sequenced sample was peripheral blood. The clonotype comes from an adult man with Graves' ophthalmopathy.

CDR3 nucleotides: TGTGCCAGCTCCCAGGGAATGGAGACCCAGTACTTC. Translating it yields CASSQGMETQYF. The chain uses TRBV5-6 and TRBJ2-5; D is possibly TRBD1 (5 bases). V was cut by 7 bases and J by 5 bases, with 12 bases left in between. There are 12 residues in the CDR3. Germline V gives CDR1 SGHDT, CDR2 YYEEEE.